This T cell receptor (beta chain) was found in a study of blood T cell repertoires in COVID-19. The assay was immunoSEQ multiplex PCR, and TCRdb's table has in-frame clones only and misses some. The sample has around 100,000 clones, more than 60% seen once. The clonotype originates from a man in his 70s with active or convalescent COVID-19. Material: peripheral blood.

DNA for the CDR3: TGTGCCACTACGACTAGCGGGGGACAAGAGACCCAGTACTTC. It specifies CATTTSGGQETQYF. The chain combines TRBV3-1 (or the pseudogene TRBV3-2) with TRBJ2-5; TRBD2 matches at 12 bases. CDR1 is LGHDT, CDR2 YNNKEL, per germline (reference sequence). Losses at the gene ends were 10 bases for V and 2 bases for J; bases not matched to a gene: 5. The CDR3 is 14 residues long.